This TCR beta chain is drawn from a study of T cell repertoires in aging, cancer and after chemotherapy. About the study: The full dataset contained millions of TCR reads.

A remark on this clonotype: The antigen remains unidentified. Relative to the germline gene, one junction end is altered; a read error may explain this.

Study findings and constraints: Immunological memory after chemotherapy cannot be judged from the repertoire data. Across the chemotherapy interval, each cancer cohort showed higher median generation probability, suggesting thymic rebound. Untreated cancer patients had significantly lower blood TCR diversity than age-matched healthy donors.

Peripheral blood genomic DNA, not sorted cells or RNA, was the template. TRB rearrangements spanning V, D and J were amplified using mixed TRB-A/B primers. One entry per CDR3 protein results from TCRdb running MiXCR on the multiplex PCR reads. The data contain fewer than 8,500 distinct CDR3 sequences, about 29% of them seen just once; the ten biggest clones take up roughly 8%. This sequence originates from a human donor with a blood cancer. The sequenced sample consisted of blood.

In nucleotides, the CDR3 is TGTGCCAGCAGTGGAGGACAGGACTACGATGAGCAGTTCTTC. Its protein is CASSGGQDYDEQFF. The chain couples TRBV6-5 to TRBJ2-1, with D possibly TRBD1 on 7 matching bases. CDR3 size: 14 residues. Per the germline V gene, CDR1 is MNHEY and CDR2 is SVGAGI.